This record covers a single T cell receptor beta chain. Libraries were prepared by immunoSEQ multiplex PCR; TCRdb keeps only in-frame clonotypes and omits some of them. The sample includes hundreds of thousands of clones, approximately 88% of them seen just once. Germline V gives CDR1 MNHNY, CDR2 SVGAGI (reference sequence). Trimming cost V 0 bases and J 4 bases, with 11 bases left between them. This CDR3 has 15 amino acids. This sample is drawn from a study of blood T cell repertoires in COVID-19. Study details: Specimens from acute and convalescent COVID-19 originated in the United States, Italy and Spain.

Seattle patients were enrolled while actively infected and followed longitudinally. The rearrangement links TRBV6-6 to TRBJ2-3; D possibly corresponds to TRBD2 (6 bases). Sequences were obtained from peripheral blood. This clonotype was obtained from a woman aged 45-65 years with COVID-19, enrolled during active disease. The CDR3 DNA sequence: TGTGCCAGCAGTTACTCGGGACTGATCTCAGATACGCAGTATTTT. It yields the protein CASSYSGLISDTQYF.